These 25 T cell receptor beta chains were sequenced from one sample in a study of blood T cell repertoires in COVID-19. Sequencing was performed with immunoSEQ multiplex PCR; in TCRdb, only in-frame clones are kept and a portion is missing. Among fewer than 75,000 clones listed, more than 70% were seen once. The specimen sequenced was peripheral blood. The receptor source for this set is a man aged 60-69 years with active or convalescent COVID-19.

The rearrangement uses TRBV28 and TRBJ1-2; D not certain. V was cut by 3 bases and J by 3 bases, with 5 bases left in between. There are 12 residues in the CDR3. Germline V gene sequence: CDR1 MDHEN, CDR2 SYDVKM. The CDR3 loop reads CASSFADYGYTF. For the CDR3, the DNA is TGTGCCAGCAGTTTTGCGGACTATGGCTACACCTTC.

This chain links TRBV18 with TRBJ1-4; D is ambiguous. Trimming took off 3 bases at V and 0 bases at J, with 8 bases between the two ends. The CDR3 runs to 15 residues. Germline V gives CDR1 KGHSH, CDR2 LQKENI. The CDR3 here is CASSPSSATNEKLFF. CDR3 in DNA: TGTGCCAGCTCACCCTCTAGCGCAACTAATGAAAAACTGTTTTTT.

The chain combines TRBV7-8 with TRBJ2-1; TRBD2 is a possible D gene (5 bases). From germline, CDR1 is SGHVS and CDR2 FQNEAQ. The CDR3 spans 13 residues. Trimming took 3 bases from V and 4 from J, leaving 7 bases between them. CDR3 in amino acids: CASSFGIYNEQFF. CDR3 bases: TGTGCCAGCAGCTTCGGGATATACAATGAGCAGTTCTTC.

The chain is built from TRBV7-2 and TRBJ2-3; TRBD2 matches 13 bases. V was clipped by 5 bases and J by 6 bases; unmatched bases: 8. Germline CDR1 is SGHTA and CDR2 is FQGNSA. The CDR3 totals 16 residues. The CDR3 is CASSPHTSGGADTQYF. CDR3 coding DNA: TGTGCCAGCAGCCCTCACACTAGCGGGGGGGCCGATACGCAGTATTTT.

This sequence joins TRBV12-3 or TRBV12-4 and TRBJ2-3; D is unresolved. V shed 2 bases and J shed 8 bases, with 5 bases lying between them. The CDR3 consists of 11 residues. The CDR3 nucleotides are TGTGCCAGCAGTTTAACCGGTACGCAGTATTTT. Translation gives CASSLTGTQYF.

The CDR3 DNA sequence: TGTGCCAGCAGTTTGAAGAACCCGGGGAGGCTGTTTTTT. This sequence encodes CASSLKNPGRLFF. The chain joins TRBV28 to TRBJ2-2, with TRBD2 as a possible D gene (5 bases). CDR3 length equals 13 residues. V was shortened by 3 bases and J by 13 bases, with 15 bases between the two germline ends. Germline assignment: CDR1 MDHEN and CDR2 SYDVKM. Using reference TRBV28 and TRBJ2-2 for the parts outside the CDR3, the full variable domain is DVKVTQSSRYLVKRTGEKVFLECVQDMDHENMFWYRQDPGLGLRLIYFSYDVKMKEKGDIPEGYSVSREKKERFSLILESASTNQTSMYLCASSLKNPGRLFFGEGSRLTVL.

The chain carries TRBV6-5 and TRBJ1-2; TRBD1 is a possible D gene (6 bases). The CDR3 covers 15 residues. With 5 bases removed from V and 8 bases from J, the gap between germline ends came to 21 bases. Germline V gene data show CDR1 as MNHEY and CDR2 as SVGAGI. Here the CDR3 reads CASSPTTGRGKGYTF. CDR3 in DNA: TGTGCCAGCAGTCCAACCACAGGGAGAGGGAAGGGCTACACCTTC.

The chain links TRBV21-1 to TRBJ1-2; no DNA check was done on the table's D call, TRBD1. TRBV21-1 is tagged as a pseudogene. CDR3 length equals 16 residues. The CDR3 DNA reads TGTGCCAGCAGCAAGTTTCCGGGACAGAAAAACTATGGCTACACCTTC. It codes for CASSKFPGQKNYGYTF.

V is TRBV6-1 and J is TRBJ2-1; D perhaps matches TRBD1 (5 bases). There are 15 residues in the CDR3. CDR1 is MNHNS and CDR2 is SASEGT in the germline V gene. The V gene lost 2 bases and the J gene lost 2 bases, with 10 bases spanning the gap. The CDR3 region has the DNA TGTGCCAGCAGTGAAAGGCAGGGTACCTACAATGAGCAGTTCTTC. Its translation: CASSERQGTYNEQFF.

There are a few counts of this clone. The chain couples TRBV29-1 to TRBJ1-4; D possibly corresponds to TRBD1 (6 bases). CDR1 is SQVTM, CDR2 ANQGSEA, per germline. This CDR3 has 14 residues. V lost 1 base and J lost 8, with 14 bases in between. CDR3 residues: CSVEGQGRGEKLFF. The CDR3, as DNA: TGCAGCGTTGAAGGTCAGGGGCGAGGGGAAAAACTGTTTTTT.

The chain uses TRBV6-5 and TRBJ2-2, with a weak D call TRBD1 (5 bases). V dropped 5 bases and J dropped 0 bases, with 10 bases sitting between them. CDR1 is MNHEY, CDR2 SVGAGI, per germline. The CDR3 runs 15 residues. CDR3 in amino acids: CASSRVGANTGELFF. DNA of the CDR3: TGTGCCAGCAGTCGCGTAGGGGCGAACACCGGGGAGCTGTTTTTT.

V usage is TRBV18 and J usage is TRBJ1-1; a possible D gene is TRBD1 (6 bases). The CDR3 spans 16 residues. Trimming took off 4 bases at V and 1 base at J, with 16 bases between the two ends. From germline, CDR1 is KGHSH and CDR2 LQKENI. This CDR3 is CASSLLFGQTNTEAFF. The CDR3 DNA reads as TGTGCCAGCTCACTCCTGTTCGGACAGACGAACACTGAAGCTTTCTTT.

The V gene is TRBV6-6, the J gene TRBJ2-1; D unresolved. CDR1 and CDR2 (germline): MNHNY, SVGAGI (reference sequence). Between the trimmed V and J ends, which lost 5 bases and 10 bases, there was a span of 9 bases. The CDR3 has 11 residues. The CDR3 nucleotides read TGTGCCAGCAGTCGCGGTAGCGAGCAGTTCTTC. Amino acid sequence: CASSRGSEQFF.

The CDR3 DNA reads TGTGCCAGCCGGCCGCCTCCGGGACAGTCAAACACCGGGGAGCTGTTTTTT. This encodes CASRPPPGQSNTGELFF. The chain recombines TRBV27 with TRBJ2-2; 7 bases align to TRBD1. V lost 8 bases to trimming and J lost 2 bases; unmatched junction nucleotides: 14. In germline, CDR1 is MNHEY, CDR2 SMNVEV (reference sequence). This CDR3 spans 17 amino acids.

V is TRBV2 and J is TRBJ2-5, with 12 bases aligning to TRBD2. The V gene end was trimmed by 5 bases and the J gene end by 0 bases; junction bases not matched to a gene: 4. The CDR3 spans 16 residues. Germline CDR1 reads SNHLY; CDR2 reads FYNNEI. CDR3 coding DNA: TGTGCCAGCAGTAGGGGACTAGCGGGCTACCAAGAGACCCAGTACTTC. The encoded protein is CASSRGLAGYQETQYF.

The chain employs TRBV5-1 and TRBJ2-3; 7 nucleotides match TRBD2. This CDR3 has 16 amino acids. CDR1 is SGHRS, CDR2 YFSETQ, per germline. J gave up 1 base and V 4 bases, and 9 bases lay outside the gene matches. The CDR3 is CASSGGEVRRTDTQYF. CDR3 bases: TGCGCCAGCAGCGGGGGGGAGGTAAGACGCACAGATACGCAGTATTTT.

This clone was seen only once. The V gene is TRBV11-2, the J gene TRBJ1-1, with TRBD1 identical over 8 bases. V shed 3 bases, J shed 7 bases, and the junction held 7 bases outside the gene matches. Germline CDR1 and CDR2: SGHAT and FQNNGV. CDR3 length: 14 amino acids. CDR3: CASSFSGTGYEAFF. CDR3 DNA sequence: TGTGCCAGCAGCTTCTCCGGGACAGGTTATGAAGCTTTCTTT. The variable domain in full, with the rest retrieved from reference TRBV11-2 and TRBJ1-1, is EAGVAQSPRYKIIEKRQSVAFWCNPISGHATLYWYQQILGQGPKLLIQFQNNGVVDDSQLPKDRFSAERLKGVDSTLKIQPAKLEDSAVYLCASSFSGTGYEAFFGQGTRLTVV.

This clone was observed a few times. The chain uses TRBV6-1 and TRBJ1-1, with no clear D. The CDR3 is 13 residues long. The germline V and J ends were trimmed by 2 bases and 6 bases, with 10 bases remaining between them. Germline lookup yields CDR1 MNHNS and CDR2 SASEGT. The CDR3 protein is CASSEFRGSEAFF. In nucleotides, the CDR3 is TGTGCCAGCAGTGAATTTCGGGGTTCTGAAGCTTTCTTT.

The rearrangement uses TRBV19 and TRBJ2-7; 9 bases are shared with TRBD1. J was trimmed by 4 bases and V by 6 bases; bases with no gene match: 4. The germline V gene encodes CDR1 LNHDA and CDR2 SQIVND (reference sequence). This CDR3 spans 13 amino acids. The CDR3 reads CASREQGAYEQYF. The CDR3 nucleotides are TGTGCCAGTAGAGAACAGGGGGCTTACGAGCAGTACTTC.

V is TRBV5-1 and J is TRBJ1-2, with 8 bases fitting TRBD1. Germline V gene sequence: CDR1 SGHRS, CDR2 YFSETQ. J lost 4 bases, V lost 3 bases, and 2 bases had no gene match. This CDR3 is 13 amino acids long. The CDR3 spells CASSSDRAYGYTF. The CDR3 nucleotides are TGCGCCAGCAGCTCGGACAGGGCCTATGGCTACACCTTC.

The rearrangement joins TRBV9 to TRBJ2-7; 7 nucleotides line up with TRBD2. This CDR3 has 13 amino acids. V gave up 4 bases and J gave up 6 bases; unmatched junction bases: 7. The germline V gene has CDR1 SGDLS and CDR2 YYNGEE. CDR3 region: CASSPRGRGEQYF. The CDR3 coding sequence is TGTGCCAGCAGCCCTAGAGGGAGGGGCGAGCAGTACTTC.

CDR3 sequence (DNA): TGTGCCAGCAGTGTGAGCGGCAACACCGGGGAGCTGTTTTTT. As protein: CASSVSGNTGELFF. The chain employs TRBV6-4 and TRBJ2-2; D is perhaps TRBD2 (5 bases). Germline V gene lookup returns CDR1 MRHNA and CDR2 SNTAGT. With 4 bases removed from V and 2 bases from J, the gap between germline ends came to 8 bases. CDR3 size: 14 residues.

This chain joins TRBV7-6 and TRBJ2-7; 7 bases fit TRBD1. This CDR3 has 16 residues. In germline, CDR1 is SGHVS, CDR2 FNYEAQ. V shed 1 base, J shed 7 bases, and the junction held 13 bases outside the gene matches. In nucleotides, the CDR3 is TGTGCCAGCAGCTTAGAGCCGGGACAAGGGGGCAGGGAGCAGTACTTC. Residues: CASSLEPGQGGREQYF.

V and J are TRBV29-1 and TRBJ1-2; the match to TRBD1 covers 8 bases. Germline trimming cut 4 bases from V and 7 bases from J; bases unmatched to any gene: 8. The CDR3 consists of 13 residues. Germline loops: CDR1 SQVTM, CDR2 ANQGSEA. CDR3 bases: TGCAGCGTTGGGGCAGGGGGCATGAGTGGCTACACCTTC. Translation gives CSVGAGGMSGYTF.

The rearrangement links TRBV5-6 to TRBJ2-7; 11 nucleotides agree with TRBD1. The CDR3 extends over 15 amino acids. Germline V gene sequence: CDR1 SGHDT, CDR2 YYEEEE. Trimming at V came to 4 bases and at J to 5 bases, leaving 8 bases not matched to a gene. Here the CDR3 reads CASSRTGTGGDEQYF. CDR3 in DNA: TGTGCCAGCAGCCGAACCGGGACAGGGGGTGACGAGCAGTACTTC. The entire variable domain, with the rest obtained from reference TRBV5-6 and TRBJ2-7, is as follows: DAGVTQSPTHLIKTRGQQVTLRCSPKSGHDTVSWYQQALGQGPQFIFQYYEEEERQRGNFPDRFSGHQFPNYSSELNVNALLLGDSALYLCASSRTGTGGDEQYFGPGTRLTVT.